This is a list of T cell receptor beta chains from one sample in a study of beta chain features in type 1 diabetes. The method was immunoSEQ multiplex PCR; TCRdb's version includes in-frame clones alone and lacks a portion of them. The sample lists approximately 5,800 clones, about four fifths occurring once. Input material: Tregs from blood. These receptors came from a man aged 18 to 30 in good health. Each CDR3 is given without its conserved first and last residue.

cdr3_length: 11
v_call: TRBV7-8
cdr3_aa: ASSSSVSGELF

cdr3_length: 15
v_call: TRBV5-8
cdr3_aa: ASSPLAGPRNTGELF

cdr3_length: 11
v_call: TRBV7-8
cdr3_aa: ASSSDSNYGYT

cdr3_length: 15
v_call: TRBV19
cdr3_aa: ASSIGKAAGGYSPLH

cdr3_length: 14
v_call: TRBV5-4
cdr3_aa: ASSLERQGETGELF

cdr3_length: 11
v_call: TRBV11-2
cdr3_aa: ASSFKGDNEQF

cdr3_length: 13
v_call: TRBV7-9
cdr3_aa: ASSELAGGLVEQF

cdr3_length: 11
v_call: TRBV6-6
cdr3_aa: ATRGGTGLEAF

cdr3_length: 13
v_call: TRBV18
cdr3_aa: ASSPSSGAQETQY

cdr3_length: 10
v_call: TRBV19
cdr3_aa: ASSGQNYGYT

cdr3_length: 10
v_call: TRBV6-6
cdr3_aa: ASSGTYTEAF

cdr3_length: 11
v_call: TRBV5-5
cdr3_aa: ASSLQGTDTQY

cdr3_length: 15
v_call: TRBV19
cdr3_aa: ASSRGGKKSSTDTQY

cdr3_length: 12
v_call: TRBV11-2
cdr3_aa: ASSRDRAKNIQY

cdr3_length: 13
v_call: TRBV6-1
cdr3_aa: ASSDGTGGSYEQY

cdr3_length: 13
v_call: TRBV5-1
cdr3_aa: ASSLTQGKTGELF

cdr3_length: 13
v_call: TRBV18
cdr3_aa: ASSPGTAKQETQY

cdr3_length: 15
v_call: TRBV4-3
cdr3_aa: ASSHPRGAEPRDGYT

cdr3_length: 13
v_call: TRBV28
cdr3_aa: ASGSGTRAVDEQF

cdr3_length: 18
v_call: TRBV4-2
cdr3_aa: ASSHYPPGTSGGPLHEQF

cdr3_length: 13
v_call: TRBV5-1
cdr3_aa: ASSFGGTGGYEQY

cdr3_length: 13
v_call: TRBV10-3
cdr3_aa: AISDNGGSYNEQF

cdr3_length: 10
v_call: TRBV11-2
cdr3_aa: ASSPPPGTQY

cdr3_length: 12
v_call: TRBV7-3
cdr3_aa: ASSPGGSGNTIY

cdr3_length: 13
v_call: TRBV18
cdr3_aa: ASSPSPEAWAEAF

cdr3_length: 12
v_call: TRBV30
cdr3_aa: AWRPPGQGYEQY

cdr3_length: 17
v_call: TRBV7-2
cdr3_aa: ASSPLAGTSGGEGGELF

cdr3_length: 11
v_call: TRBV7-8
cdr3_aa: ASSLGTNQPQH

cdr3_length: 13
v_call: TRBV7-9
cdr3_aa: ASSFSTTGAYEQY

cdr3_length: 12
v_call: TRBV29-1
cdr3_aa: SVGGTGVFDEQF

cdr3_length: 14
v_call: TRBV5-1
cdr3_aa: ASSLSTGGRGNEQF

cdr3_length: 11
v_call: TRBV29-1
cdr3_aa: SVATADNQPQH

cdr3_length: 14
v_call: TRBV27
cdr3_aa: ASSSSNRGLRNEQY